The entry below gives a single T cell receptor (beta chain) sequence along with its context. Produced via immunoSEQ multiplex PCR; TCRdb's table is partial and in-frame only. The sample has about 88,000 clones, approximately 95% seen once. The data belong to a study of technical replicates of blood from a handful of donors. Unmatched junction bases numbered 3, after V lost 2 bases and J lost 2 bases. Looked up from germline, CDR1 is MNHEY and CDR2 is SMNVEV (reference sequence). This CDR3 has 15 amino acids. Sequencing was carried out using T cells isolated from PBMCs. This chain connects TRBV27 to TRBJ2-1; 7 bases line up with TRBD1. The receptor was isolated from a human donor in good health. The CDR3 sequence is CASSLGQAPYNEQFF. The DNA of the CDR3 is TGTGCCAGCAGTTTAGGACAGGCCCCCTACAATGAGCAGTTCTTC.